The entry below describes one TCR beta chain. Antigen unknown. These data come from a study of shared clonotypes between healthy human individuals. General study results and limits: Only blood underwent sampling, and tissue repertoires likely differ. Owing to a small donor count, the genetic and exposure-history diversity represented was limited. In a few donors, roughly 5.2% of naive CD4 clonotypes appeared in common.

The data were produced by immunoSEQ multiplex PCR, yet TCRdb's version contains in-frame clones alone and is incomplete. Among millions of clones, 95% were seen once, and the ten largest hold 0.1% to 0.15%. The CDR3 consists of 12 residues. CDR1 SGHRS and CDR2 YFSETQ come from the germline V gene. The J segment lost 10 bases and the V segment lost 2 bases, leaving 3 bases of the junction unmatched. The source material was naive CD4+ T cells sorted from blood. The subset: CD45RA+ positively selected. This TCR came from a man younger than 35 in good health. The chain links TRBV5-1 to TRBJ1-2, with 9 bases lining up with TRBD1. CDR3 DNA: TGCGCCAGCAGCTTCGGGACAGGGCTCTACACCTTC. This gives the protein CASSFGTGLYTF.